These 6 T cell receptor beta chains were sequenced from one sample in a study of PD-L1 blockade in urothelial cancer. Noted time point: pretreatment peripheral blood. Here immunoSEQ multiplex PCR was the method, and the copy in TCRdb shows in-frame clones only, minus some. The table lists some 74,000 clones, around four fifths of them singletons. The sample consisted of PBMCs, taken around atezolizumab (anti-PD-L1) treatment. The receptors come from a middle-aged man with urothelial cancer.

The rearrangement links TRBV4-3 to TRBJ2-3; tentatively, D is TRBD2 (5 bases). In germline, CDR1 is LGHNA, CDR2 YSLEER. The CDR3 totals 17 residues. V dropped 0 bases and J dropped 5 bases, with 18 bases sitting between them. CDR3 DNA: TGCGCCAGCAGCCAAGATATTGAGTGGGAGTGGGGAGATACGCAGTATTTT. Amino acid sequence: CASSQDIEWEWGDTQYF.

This clone was detected once. The CDR3 sequence: CASSPGVVPGNTIYF. For the CDR3, the DNA is TGTGCCAGCAGCCCCGGGGTAGTGCCTGGAAACACCATATATTTT. The chain recombines TRBV11-2 with TRBJ1-3, with unresolved D. The germline CDR1 and CDR2 sequences are SGHAT and FQNNGV. This CDR3 has 15 amino acids. V dropped 5 bases and J dropped 2 bases, with 13 bases sitting between them.

The V gene is TRBV6-5, the J gene TRBJ1-4; D not resolved. CDR1 and CDR2 from the germline V gene are MNHEY and SVGAGI. The CDR3 is 14 amino acids. Trimming stripped 6 bases from V and 11 bases from J, with 19 bases between. Here the CDR3 reads CASRTRGSMKKLFF. The DNA of the CDR3 is TGTGCCAGCAGGACCCGGGGTTCGATGAAGAAACTGTTTTTT.

This clone was recorded a few times. The genes are TRBV19 and TRBJ1-2; the match to TRBD1 covers 7 bases. Germline CDR1 LNHDA, CDR2 SQIVND (reference sequence). This CDR3 spans 14 amino acids. V dropped 9 bases and J dropped 4; count of bases not matched to a gene: 11. The CDR3 DNA reads TGTGCCAGCACGGGGACAGCTTCGGTCTATGGCTACACCTTC. As protein: CASTGTASVYGYTF.

The chain has TRBV18 and TRBJ2-5; 10 bases are a match to TRBD1. This CDR3 region has 13 residues. CDR1 and CDR2 from the germline V gene are KGHSH and LQKENI. J was trimmed by 4 bases and V by 4 bases; bases with no gene match: 0. The CDR3 nucleotides read TGTGCCAGCTCACGGGACAGGGGAGAGACCCAGTACTTC. This sequence encodes CASSRDRGETQYF.

This clone was observed a handful of times. The rearrangement links TRBV7-2 to TRBJ1-4; tentative D call: TRBD1 (6 bases). The length of the CDR3 is 15 residues. The V gene lost 5 bases and the J gene lost 0 bases, with 10 bases spanning the gap. Germline V gives CDR1 SGHTA, CDR2 FQGNSA. CDR3 bases: TGTGCCAGCAGCCCGCAGGGGACAACTAATGAAAAACTGTTTTTT. This gives the protein CASSPQGTTNEKLFF.